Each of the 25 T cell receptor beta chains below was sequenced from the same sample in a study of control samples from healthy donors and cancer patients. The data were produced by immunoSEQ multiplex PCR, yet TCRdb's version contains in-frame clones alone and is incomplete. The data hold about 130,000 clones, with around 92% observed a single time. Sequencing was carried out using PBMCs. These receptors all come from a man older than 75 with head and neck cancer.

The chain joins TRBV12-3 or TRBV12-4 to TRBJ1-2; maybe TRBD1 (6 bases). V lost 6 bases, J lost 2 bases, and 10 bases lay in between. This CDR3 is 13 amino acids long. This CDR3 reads CASSYRANYGYTF. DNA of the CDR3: TGTGCCAGCAGCTACAGGGCAAACTATGGCTACACCTTC.

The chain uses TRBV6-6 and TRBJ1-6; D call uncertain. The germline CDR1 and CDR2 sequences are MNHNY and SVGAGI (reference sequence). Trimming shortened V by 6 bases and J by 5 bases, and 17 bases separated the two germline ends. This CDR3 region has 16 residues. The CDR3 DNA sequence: TGTGCCAGCAGCTTCAACGGGAGGTCCGATAATTCACCCCTCCACTTT. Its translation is CASSFNGRSDNSPLHF.

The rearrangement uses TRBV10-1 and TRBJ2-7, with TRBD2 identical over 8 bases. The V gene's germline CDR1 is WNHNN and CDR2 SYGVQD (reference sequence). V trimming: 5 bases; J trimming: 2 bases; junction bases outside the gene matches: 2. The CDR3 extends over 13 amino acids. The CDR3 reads CASSTGLAYEQYF. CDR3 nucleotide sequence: TGCGCCAGCAGTACGGGACTAGCCTACGAGCAGTACTTC.

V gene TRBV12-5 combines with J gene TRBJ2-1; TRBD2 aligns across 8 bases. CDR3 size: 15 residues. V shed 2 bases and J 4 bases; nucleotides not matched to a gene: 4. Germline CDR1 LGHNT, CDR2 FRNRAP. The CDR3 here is CASGLPTGGYNEQFF. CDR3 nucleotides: TGTGCTAGTGGTTTGCCAACGGGGGGGTACAATGAGCAGTTCTTC.

The CDR3 DNA reads as TGCAGCACCCGGGGGGACCAAGGGGTCATACAGACCCAGTACTTC. Translated: CSTRGDQGVIQTQYF. V and J are TRBV29-1 and TRBJ2-5, with 7 bases identical to TRBD2. This CDR3 contains 15 residues. The V segment lost 8 bases and the J segment 6 bases; nucleotides outside the gene matches: 18. CDR1 SQVTM and CDR2 ANQGSEA come from the germline V gene. Variable domain in full (rest from reference TRBV29-1 and TRBJ2-5): SAVISQKPSRDICQRGTSLTIQCQVDSQVTMMFWYRQQPGQSLTLIATANQGSEATYESGFVIDKFPISRPNLTFSTLTVSNMSPEDSSIYLCSTRGDQGVIQTQYFGPGTRLLVL.

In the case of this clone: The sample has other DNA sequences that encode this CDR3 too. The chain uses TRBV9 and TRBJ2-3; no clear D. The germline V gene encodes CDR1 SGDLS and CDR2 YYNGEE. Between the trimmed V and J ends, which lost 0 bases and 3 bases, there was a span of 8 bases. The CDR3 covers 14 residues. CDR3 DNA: TGTGCCAGCAGCGTAGCTTCGAGTACAGATACGCAGTATTTT. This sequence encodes CASSVASSTDTQYF.

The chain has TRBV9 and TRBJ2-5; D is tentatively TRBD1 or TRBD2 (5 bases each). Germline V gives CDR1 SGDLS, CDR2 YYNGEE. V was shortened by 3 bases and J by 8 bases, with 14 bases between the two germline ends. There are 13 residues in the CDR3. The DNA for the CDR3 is TGTGCCAGCAGCGGGGACCCCAGGGCCACCCAGTACTTC. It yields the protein CASSGDPRATQYF.

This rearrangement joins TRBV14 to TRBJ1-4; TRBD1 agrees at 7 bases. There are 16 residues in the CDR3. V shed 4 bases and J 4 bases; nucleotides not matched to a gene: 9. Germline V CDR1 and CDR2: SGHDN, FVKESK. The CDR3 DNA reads TGTGCCAGCAGCCCGGGGATCGGGACAGATAATGAAAAACTGTTTTTT. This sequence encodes CASSPGIGTDNEKLFF.

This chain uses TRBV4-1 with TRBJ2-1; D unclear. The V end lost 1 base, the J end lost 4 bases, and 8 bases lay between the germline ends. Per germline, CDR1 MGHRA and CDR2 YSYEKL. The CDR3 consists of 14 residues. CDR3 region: CASSQALLYNEQFF. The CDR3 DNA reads TGCGCCAGCAGCCAAGCCCTACTATACAATGAGCAGTTCTTC.

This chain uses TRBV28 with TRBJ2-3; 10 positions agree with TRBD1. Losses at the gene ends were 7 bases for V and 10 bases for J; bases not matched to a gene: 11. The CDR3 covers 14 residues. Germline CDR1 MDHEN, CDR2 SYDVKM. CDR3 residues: CASNTQSGTGAQYF. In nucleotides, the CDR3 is TGTGCCAGCAATACACAATCCGGGACAGGGGCGCAGTATTTT.

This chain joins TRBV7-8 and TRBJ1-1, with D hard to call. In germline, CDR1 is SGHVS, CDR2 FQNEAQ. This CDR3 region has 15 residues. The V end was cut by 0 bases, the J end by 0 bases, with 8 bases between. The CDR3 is CASSLARALNTEAFF. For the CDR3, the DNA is TGTGCCAGCAGCTTAGCTCGGGCGTTGAACACTGAAGCTTTCTTT.

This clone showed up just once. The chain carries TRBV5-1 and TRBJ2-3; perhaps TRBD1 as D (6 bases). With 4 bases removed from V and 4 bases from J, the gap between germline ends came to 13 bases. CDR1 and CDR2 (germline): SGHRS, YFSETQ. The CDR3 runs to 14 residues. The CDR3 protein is CASSNLDSADTQYF. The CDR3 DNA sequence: TGCGCCAGCAGCAATCTGGACAGCGCAGATACGCAGTATTTT. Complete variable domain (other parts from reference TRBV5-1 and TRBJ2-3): KAGVTQTPRYLIKTRGQQVTLSCSPISGHRSVSWYQQTPGQGLQFLFEYFSETQRNKGNFPGRFSGRQFSNSRSEMNVSTLELGDSALYLCASSNLDSADTQYFGPGTRLTVL.

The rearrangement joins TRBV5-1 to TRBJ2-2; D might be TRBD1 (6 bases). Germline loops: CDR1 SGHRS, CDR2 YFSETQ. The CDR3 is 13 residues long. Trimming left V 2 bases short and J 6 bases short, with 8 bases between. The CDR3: CASSFGTPGELFF. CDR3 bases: TGCGCCAGCAGCTTCGGGACACCCGGGGAGCTGTTTTTT. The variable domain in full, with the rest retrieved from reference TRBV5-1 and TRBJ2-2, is KAGVTQTPRYLIKTRGQQVTLSCSPISGHRSVSWYQQTPGQGLQFLFEYFSETQRNKGNFPGRFSGRQFSNSRSEMNVSTLELGDSALYLCASSFGTPGELFFGEGSRLTVL.

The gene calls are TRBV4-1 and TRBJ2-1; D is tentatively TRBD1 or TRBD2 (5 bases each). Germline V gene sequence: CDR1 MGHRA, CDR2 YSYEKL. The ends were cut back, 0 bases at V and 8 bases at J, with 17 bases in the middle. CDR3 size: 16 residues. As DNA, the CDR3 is TGCGCCAGCAGCCAAGATCTGGGGGAGTACAGGTATGAGCAGTTCTTC. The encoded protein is CASSQDLGEYRYEQFF.

The CDR3 reads CASSIHSSSGNTIYF. DNA for the CDR3: TGTGCCAGTAGTATCCACAGTAGCTCTGGAAACACCATATATTTT. The chain is built from TRBV19 and TRBJ1-3; D call uncertain. CDR3 length: 15 residues. Trimming pared 3 bases from V and 0 bases from J, leaving 9 bases between. From germline, CDR1 is LNHDA and CDR2 SQIVND (reference sequence).

CDR3 nucleotides: TGTGCCAGCAGTTCCCCGGGACAGGCCTATGGCTACACCTTC. This translates into CASSSPGQAYGYTF. The chain carries TRBV27 and TRBJ1-2, with 8 bases fitting TRBD1. V shed 4 bases, J shed 4 bases, and the junction held 5 bases outside the gene matches. Germline V CDR1 and CDR2: MNHEY, SMNVEV (reference sequence). This CDR3 contains 14 residues.

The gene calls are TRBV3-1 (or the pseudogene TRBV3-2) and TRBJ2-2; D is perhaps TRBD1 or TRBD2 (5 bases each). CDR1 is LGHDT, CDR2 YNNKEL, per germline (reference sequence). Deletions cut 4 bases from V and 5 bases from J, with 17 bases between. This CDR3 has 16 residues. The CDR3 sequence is CASSLGTPGGTGELFF. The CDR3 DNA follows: TGTGCCAGCAGCCTCGGGACCCCCGGAGGAACCGGGGAGCTGTTTTTT.

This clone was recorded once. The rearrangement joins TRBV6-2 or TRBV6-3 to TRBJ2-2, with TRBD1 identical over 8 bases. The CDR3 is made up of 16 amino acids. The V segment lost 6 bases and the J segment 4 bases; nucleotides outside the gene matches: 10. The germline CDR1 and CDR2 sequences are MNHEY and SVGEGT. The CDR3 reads CASSPTSTGGTGELFF. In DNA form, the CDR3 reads TGTGCCAGCAGCCCTACCAGCACAGGGGGCACCGGGGAGCTGTTTTTT.

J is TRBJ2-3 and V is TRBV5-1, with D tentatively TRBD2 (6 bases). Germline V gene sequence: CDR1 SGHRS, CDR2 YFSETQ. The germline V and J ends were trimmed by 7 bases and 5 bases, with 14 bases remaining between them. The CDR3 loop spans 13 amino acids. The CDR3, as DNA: TGCGCCAGCCGCACCGGGGGAGTAGATACGCAGTATTTT. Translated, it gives CASRTGGVDTQYF.

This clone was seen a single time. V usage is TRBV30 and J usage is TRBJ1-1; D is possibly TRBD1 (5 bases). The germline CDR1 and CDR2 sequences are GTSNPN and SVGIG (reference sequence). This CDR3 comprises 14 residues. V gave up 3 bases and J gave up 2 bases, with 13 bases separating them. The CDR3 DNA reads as TGTGCCTGGAGATCCTGGGACCTTAACACTGAAGCTTTCTTT. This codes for CAWRSWDLNTEAFF.

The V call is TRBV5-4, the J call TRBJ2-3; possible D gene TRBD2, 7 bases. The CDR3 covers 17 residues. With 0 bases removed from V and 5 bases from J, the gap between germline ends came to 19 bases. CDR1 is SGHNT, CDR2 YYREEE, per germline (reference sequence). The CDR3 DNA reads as TGTGCCAGCAGCTTGGGGGGGGCGACTAGCTTGCAAGATACGCAGTATTTT. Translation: CASSLGGATSLQDTQYF.

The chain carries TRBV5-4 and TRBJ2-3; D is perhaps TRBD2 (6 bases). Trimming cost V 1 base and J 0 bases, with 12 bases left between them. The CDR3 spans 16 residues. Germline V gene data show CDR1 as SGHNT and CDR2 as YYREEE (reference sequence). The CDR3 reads CASSLREGTSTDTQYF. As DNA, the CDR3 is TGTGCCAGCAGCTTGCGTGAGGGGACTAGCACAGATACGCAGTATTTT.

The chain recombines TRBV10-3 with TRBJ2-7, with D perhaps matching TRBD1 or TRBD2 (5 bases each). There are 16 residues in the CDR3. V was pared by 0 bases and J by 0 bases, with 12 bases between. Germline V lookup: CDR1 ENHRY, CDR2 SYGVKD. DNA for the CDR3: TGTGCCATCAGTGAGTCTGGGACGCAGATCTCCTACGAGCAGTACTTC. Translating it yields CAISESGTQISYEQYF.

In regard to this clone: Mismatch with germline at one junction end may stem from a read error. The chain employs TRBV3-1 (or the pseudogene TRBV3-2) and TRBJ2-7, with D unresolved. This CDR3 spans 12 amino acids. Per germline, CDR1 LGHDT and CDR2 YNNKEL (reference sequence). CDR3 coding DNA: TGCCCCAGGACGGACGGGTCCTACGAGCAGTACTTC. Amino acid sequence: CPRTDGSYEQYF.

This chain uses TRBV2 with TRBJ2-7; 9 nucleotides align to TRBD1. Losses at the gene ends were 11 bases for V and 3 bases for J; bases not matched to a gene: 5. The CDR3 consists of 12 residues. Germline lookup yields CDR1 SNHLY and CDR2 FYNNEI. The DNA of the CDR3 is TGTGCCGGACGGGACAGGGACTACGAGCAGTACTTC. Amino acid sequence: CAGRDRDYEQYF. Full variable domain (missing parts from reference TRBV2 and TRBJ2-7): EPEVTQTPSHQVTQMGQEVILRCVPISNHLYFYWYRQILGQKVEFLVSFYNNEISEKSEIFDDQFSVERPDGSNFTLKIRSTKLEDSAMYFCAGRDRDYEQYFGPGTRLTVT.